Listed below are T cell receptor beta chains from one sample, sequenced in a study of identical twins. TCRdb passed the 5' RACE reads through MiXCR, listing each CDR3 protein once. The top ten clones hold roughly 14% of a sample with roughly 720,000 distinct CDR3 sequences, 15% to 20% of them seen once. In addition, the sample was reused for a study of T cells expressing NK-cell markers.

Sequenced input: PBMCs. The receptors shown here come from a woman between 18 and 29 years old in good health. Both conserved end residues are part of each CDR3. The order of the fields is J gene, D gene, clone size, V gene, CDR3 DNA, CDR3 protein. A D gene is named only where the DNA matches it firmly. A row's size may be missing; if present it is once, few, many or a size class.

J: TRBJ2-1; D: -; size: few; V: TRBV6-6; DNA: TGTGCCACCGGGGACTCTAACTACAATGAGCAGTTCTTC; CDR3: CATGDSNYNEQFF
J: TRBJ2-1; D: TRBD2; size: -; V: TRBV6-5; DNA: TGTGCCAGCAGTTTCACCTCCGGGACTAGCGTTTACAATGAGCAGTTCTTC; CDR3: CASSFTSGTSVYNEQFF
J: TRBJ2-4; D: -; size: -; V: TRBV20-1; DNA: TGCAGTGCTAGTAGAAGACTAGGAAACATTCAGTACTTC; CDR3: CSASRRLGNIQYF
J: TRBJ2-1; D: -; size: few; V: TRBV20-1; DNA: TGCAGTGCTAGAGATCGCAGGGACACGAGGATGGTAGAGCAGTTCTTC; CDR3: CSARDRRDTRMVEQFF
J: TRBJ2-3; D: -; size: -; V: TRBV5-1; DNA: TGCGCCAGCAGCTTGATTGCCAGCACAGATACGCAGTATTTT; CDR3: CASSLIASTDTQYF
J: TRBJ2-3; D: -; size: -; V: TRBV7-9; DNA: TGTGCCAGCCAAACACGGGTGACGGCCACAGATACGCAGTATTTT; CDR3: CASQTRVTATDTQYF
J: TRBJ2-3; D: -; size: -; V: TRBV5-1; DNA: TGCGCCAGCAGCTTGAAGCAGTTATTAGATACGCAGTATTTT; CDR3: CASSLKQLLDTQYF
J: TRBJ2-2; D: -; size: few; V: TRBV6-1; DNA: TGTGCCAGCAGGAATCCCCGGGACACGAACACCGGGGAGCTGTTTTTT; CDR3: CASRNPRDTNTGELFF
J: TRBJ2-5; D: TRBD1; size: few; V: TRBV2; DNA: TGTGCCAGCAGCGTACAGGGGGCAGGGGAGACCCAGTACTTC; CDR3: CASSVQGAGETQYF
J: TRBJ2-3; D: -; size: few; V: TRBV29-1; DNA: TGCAGCGTTGGGGGGATCACAGATACGCAGTATTTT; CDR3: CSVGGITDTQYF
J: TRBJ2-3; D: TRBD1; size: -; V: TRBV9; DNA: TGTGCCAGCAGCATCTCGGGGAGTGCAGGGGGAGTCACAGATACGCAGTATTTT; CDR3: CASSISGSAGGVTDTQYF
J: TRBJ1-2; D: -; size: few; V: TRBV5-5; DNA: TGTGCCAGCAGCTTTCCTCTCCGGCAGGCCCCTTCAGATTATGGCTACACCTTC; CDR3: CASSFPLRQAPSDYGYTF
J: TRBJ2-2; D: TRBD2; size: -; V: TRBV11-1; DNA: TGTGCCAGCAGCTTAGCTCCCGGACTAGCGGGGGGTGTTGCCGGGGAGCTGTTTTTT; CDR3: CASSLAPGLAGGVAGELFF
J: TRBJ1-1; D: -; size: once; V: TRBV12-3/TRBV12-4; DNA: TGTGCCAGCAGTTTAAGGGAGGGGGCTGAAGCTTTCTTT; CDR3: CASSLREGAEAFF
J: TRBJ2-2; D: -; size: -; V: TRBV12-3/TRBV12-4; DNA: TGTGCCAGCAGTCAGGGGACCCTAAGAGGGAACACCGGGGAGCTGTTTTTT; CDR3: CASSQGTLRGNTGELFF
J: TRBJ2-7; D: TRBD2; size: -; V: TRBV19; DNA: TGTGCCAGTAGTCCCCGGGGTGGCGGGAGATTTTCCCACGAGCAGTACTTC; CDR3: CASSPRGGGRFSHEQYF
J: TRBJ1-2; D: -; size: few; V: TRBV20-1; DNA: TGCAGTGCTAAATTCTATGGCTACACCTTC; CDR3: CSAKFYGYTF
J: TRBJ2-1; D: TRBD1; size: few; V: TRBV4-1; DNA: TGCGCCAGCAGCCCACAGGGGTTCGGTGAGCAGTTCTTC; CDR3: CASSPQGFGEQFF
J: TRBJ2-1; D: TRBD2; size: once; V: TRBV7-8; DNA: TGTGCCAGCAGCTTACCGGGGGGGCCGTCGAATGAGCAGTTCTTC; CDR3: CASSLPGGPSNEQFF
J: TRBJ2-1; D: -; size: -; V: TRBV24-1; DNA: TGTGCCACCAGTGATGGTAATGAGCAGTTCTTC; CDR3: CATSDGNEQFF
J: TRBJ2-3; D: TRBD1; size: few; V: TRBV20-1; DNA: TGCAGTGCCAGGGAGACAGGGGGAGGAGATACGCAGTATTTT; CDR3: CSARETGGGDTQYF
J: TRBJ2-3; D: TRBD1; size: few; V: TRBV7-9; DNA: TGTGCCAGCAGCTTACAGGGACAGAGCACAGATACGCAGTATTTT; CDR3: CASSLQGQSTDTQYF
J: TRBJ2-1; D: -; size: many; V: TRBV20-1; DNA: TGCAGTTCCCGGACACAGTCTAATGAGCAGTTCTTC; CDR3: CSSRTQSNEQFF
J: TRBJ2-3; D: -; size: -; V: TRBV7-8; DNA: TGTGCCAGCAGCTTACCAACCCGCTCTAGCGAGGGAACAGATACGCAGTATTTT; CDR3: CASSLPTRSSEGTDTQYF
J: TRBJ1-1; D: -; size: few; V: TRBV9; DNA: TGTGCCAGCAGCGTAGAGACGGAGACTGAAGCTTTCTTT; CDR3: CASSVETETEAFF
J: TRBJ2-2; D: TRBD2; size: many; V: TRBV6-1; DNA: TGTGCCAGCAGGAAGCTAGCGGGAAAGGTGACCGGGGAGCTGTTTTTT; CDR3: CASRKLAGKVTGELFF
J: TRBJ2-3; D: TRBD2; size: few; V: TRBV14; DNA: TGTGCCAGCAGCCAACTCCGAGCGGGGGGCCTCACAGATACGCAGTATTTT; CDR3: CASSQLRAGGLTDTQYF
J: TRBJ2-5; D: -; size: -; V: TRBV4-1; DNA: TGCGCCAGCAGCCAGAACCCCTGGGAGACCCAGTACTTC; CDR3: CASSQNPWETQYF
J: TRBJ2-1; D: TRBD2; size: few; V: TRBV29-1; DNA: TGCAGCGTTGAAGAGGCGGGGGGACACTACAATGAGCAGTTCTTC; CDR3: CSVEEAGGHYNEQFF